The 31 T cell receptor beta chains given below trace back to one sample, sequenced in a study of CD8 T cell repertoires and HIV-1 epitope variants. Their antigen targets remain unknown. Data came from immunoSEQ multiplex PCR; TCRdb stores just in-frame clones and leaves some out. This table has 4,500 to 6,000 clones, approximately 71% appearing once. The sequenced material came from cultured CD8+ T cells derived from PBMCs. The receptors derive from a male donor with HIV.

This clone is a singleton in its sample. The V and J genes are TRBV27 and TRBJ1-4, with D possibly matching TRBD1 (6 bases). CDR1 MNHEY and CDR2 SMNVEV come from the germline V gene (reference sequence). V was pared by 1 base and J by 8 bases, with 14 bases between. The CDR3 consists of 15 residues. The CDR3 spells CASSLFSGVGEKLFF. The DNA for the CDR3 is TGTGCCAGCAGTTTATTTTCAGGGGTCGGCGAAAAACTGTTTTTT.

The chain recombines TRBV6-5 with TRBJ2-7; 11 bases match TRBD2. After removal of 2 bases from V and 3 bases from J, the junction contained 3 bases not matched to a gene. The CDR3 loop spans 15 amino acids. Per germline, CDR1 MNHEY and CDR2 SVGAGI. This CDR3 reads CASSYGTSGYYEQYF. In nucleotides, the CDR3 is TGTGCCAGCAGTTACGGGACTAGCGGATACTACGAGCAGTACTTC.

The CDR3 loop is CATGVSRPNEQFF. The CDR3 region has the DNA TGTGCCACCGGGGTGTCTAGACCCAATGAGCAGTTCTTC. The chain joins TRBV7-9 to TRBJ2-1; a possible D gene is TRBD2 (5 bases). Looked up from germline, CDR1 is SEHNR and CDR2 is FQNEAQ (reference sequence). V gave up 10 bases and J gave up 6 bases, with 16 bases separating them. This CDR3 has 13 residues.

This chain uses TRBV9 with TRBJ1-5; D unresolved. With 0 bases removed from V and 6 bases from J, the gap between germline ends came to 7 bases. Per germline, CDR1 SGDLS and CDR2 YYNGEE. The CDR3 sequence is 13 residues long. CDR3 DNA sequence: TGTGCCAGCAGCGTAGGGAGTACTCAGCCCCAGCATTTT. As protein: CASSVGSTQPQHF.

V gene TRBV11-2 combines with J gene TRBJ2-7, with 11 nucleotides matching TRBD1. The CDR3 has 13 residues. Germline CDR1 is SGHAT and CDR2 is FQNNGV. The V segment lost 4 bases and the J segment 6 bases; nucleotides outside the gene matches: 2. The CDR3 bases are TGTGCCAGCAGCTGGGACAGGGGGTCCGAGCAGTACTTC. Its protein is CASSWDRGSEQYF.

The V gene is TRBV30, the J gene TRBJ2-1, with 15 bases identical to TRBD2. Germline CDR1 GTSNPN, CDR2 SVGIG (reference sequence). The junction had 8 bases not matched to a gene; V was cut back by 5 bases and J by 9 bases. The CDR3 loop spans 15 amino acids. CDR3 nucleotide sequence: TGTGCCTGGTCCAGGACTAGCGGGGGGGTAAGTGAGCAGTTCTTC. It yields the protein CAWSRTSGGVSEQFF.

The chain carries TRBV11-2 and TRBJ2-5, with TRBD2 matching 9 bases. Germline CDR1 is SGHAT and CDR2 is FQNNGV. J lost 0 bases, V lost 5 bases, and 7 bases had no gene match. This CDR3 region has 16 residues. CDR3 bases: TGTGCCAGCAGCGAAAGCGGGGGGCTGTACCAAGAGACCCAGTACTTC. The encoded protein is CASSESGGLYQETQYF.

The CDR3 loop is CASSLEMGEQFF. CDR3 DNA sequence: TGTGCCAGCAGCTTAGAGATGGGTGAGCAGTTCTTC. The rearrangement joins TRBV11-3 to TRBJ2-1; D call uncertain. Germline assignment: CDR1 SGHNT and CDR2 YENEEA. This CDR3 contains 12 residues. V was pared by 0 bases and J by 9 bases, with 6 bases between.

CDR3 nucleotides: TGTGCCAGCAGCGCAACACAAAGCACTGAAGCTTTCTTT. This translates into CASSATQSTEAFF. This chain connects TRBV7-8 to TRBJ1-1; the D is unclear. CDR3 length equals 13 residues. Germline lookup yields CDR1 SGHVS and CDR2 FQNEAQ. V lost 5 bases and J lost 4, with 11 bases in between.

The CDR3: CASSLLENPYNEQFF. As DNA, the CDR3 is TGTGCCAGCAGTTTACTGGAGAACCCCTACAATGAGCAGTTCTTC. V gene TRBV27 combines with J gene TRBJ2-1, with unresolved D. Germline loops: CDR1 MNHEY, CDR2 SMNVEV (reference sequence). The CDR3 loop spans 15 amino acids. V gave up 2 bases and J gave up 2 bases, with 10 bases separating them.

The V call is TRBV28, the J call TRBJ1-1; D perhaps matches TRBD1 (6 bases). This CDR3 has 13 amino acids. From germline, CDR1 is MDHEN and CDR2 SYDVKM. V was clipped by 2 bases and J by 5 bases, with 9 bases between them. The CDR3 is CASSLGRGTEAFF. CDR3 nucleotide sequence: TGTGCCAGCAGTTTAGGCAGGGGAACTGAAGCTTTCTTT. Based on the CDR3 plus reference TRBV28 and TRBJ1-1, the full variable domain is DVKVTQSSRYLVKRTGEKVFLECVQDMDHENMFWYRQDPGLGLRLIYFSYDVKMKEKGDIPEGYSVSREKKERFSLILESASTNQTSMYLCASSLGRGTEAFFGQGTRLTVV.

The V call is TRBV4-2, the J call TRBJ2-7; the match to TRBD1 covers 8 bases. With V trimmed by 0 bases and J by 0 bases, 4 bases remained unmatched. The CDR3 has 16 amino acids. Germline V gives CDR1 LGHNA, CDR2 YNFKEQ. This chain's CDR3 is CASSQEKGTGSYEQYF. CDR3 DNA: TGTGCCAGCAGCCAAGAAAAGGGGACAGGCTCCTACGAGCAGTACTTC.

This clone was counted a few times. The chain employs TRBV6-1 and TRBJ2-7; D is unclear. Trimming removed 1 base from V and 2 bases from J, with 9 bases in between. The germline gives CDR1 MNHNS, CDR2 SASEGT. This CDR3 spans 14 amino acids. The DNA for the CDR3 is TGTGCCAGCAGTGAAGGAGCAGGTCCCTACGAGCAGTACTTC. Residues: CASSEGAGPYEQYF.

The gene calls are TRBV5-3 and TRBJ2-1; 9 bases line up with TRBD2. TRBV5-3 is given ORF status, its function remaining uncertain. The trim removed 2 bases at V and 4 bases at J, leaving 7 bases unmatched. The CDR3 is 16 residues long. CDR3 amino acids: CARSFGASGVYNEQFF. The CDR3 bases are TGTGCCAGAAGCTTTGGCGCTAGCGGGGTTTACAATGAGCAGTTCTTC.

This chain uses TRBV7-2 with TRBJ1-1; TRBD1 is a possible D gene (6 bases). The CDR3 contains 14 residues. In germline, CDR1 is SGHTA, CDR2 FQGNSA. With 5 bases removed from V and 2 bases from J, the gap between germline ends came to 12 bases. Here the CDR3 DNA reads TGTGCCAGCAGCCGAGGGGGGAGAAACACTGAAGCTTTCTTT. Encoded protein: CASSRGGRNTEAFF.

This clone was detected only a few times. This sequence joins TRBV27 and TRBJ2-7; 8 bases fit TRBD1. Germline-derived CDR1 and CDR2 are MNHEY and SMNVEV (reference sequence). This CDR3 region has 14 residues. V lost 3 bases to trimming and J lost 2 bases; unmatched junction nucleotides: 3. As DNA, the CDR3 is TGTGCCAGCAGTTTCCAGGGGGCCACCTACGAGCAGTACTTC. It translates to CASSFQGATYEQYF.

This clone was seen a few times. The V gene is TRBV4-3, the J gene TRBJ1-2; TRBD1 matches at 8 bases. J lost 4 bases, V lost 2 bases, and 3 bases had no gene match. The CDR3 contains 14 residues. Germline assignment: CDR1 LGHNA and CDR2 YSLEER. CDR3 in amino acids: CASSQSTGGYGYTF. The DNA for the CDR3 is TGCGCCAGCAGCCAATCTACAGGGGGCTATGGCTACACCTTC.

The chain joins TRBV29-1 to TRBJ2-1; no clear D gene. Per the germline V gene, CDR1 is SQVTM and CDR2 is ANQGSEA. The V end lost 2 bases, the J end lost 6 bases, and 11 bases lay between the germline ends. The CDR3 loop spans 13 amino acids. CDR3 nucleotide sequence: TGCAGCGTTGAACCGGACCCTGGCAATGAGCAGTTCTTC. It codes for CSVEPDPGNEQFF.

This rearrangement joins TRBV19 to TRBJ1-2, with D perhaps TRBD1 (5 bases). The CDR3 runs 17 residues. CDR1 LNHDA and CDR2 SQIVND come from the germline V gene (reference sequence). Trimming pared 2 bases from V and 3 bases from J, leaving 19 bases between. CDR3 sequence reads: CASSIMFGAGDHYGYTF. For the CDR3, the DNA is TGTGCCAGTAGTATAATGTTCGGGGCAGGAGACCACTATGGCTACACCTTC.

The CDR3 protein is CASSLRVAGGYDEQFF. As DNA, the CDR3 is TGTGCCAGCAGTTTACGAGTAGCGGGAGGTTACGATGAGCAGTTCTTC. The chain has TRBV28 and TRBJ2-1; 10 bases agree with TRBD2. With V trimmed by 2 bases and J by 8 bases, 9 bases remained unmatched. The CDR3 totals 16 residues. Germline V CDR1 and CDR2: MDHEN, SYDVKM.

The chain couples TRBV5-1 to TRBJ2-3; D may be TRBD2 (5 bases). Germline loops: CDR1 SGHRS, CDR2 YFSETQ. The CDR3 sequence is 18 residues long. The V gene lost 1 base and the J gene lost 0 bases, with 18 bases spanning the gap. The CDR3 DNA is TGCGCCAGCAGCTTGATACCCCGTTCGCGGGCAAGCACAGATACGCAGTATTTT. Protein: CASSLIPRSRASTDTQYF.

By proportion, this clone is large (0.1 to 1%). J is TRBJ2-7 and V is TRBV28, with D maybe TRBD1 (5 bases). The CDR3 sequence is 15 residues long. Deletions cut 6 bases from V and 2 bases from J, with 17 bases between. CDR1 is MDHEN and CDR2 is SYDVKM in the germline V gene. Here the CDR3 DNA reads TGTGCCAGCAGCGAATCAATAGGACAAGCCTACGAGCAGTACTTC. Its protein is CASSESIGQAYEQYF. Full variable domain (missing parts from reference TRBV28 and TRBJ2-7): DVKVTQSSRYLVKRTGEKVFLECVQDMDHENMFWYRQDPGLGLRLIYFSYDVKMKEKGDIPEGYSVSREKKERFSLILESASTNQTSMYLCASSESIGQAYEQYFGPGTRLTVT.

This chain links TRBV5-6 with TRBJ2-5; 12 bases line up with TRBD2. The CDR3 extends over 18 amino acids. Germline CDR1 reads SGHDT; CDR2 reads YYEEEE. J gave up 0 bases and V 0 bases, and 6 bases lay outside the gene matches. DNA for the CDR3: TGTGCCAGCAGCTTGGGACTAGCGGGGGTCTCGTACCAAGAGACCCAGTACTTC. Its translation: CASSLGLAGVSYQETQYF.

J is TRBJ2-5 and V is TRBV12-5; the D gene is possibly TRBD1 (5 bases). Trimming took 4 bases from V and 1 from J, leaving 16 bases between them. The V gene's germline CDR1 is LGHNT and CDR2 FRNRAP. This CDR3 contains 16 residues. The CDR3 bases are TGTGCTAGTGGTTCCACCTCCGACAGTACCCAAGAGACCCAGTACTTC. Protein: CASGSTSDSTQETQYF.

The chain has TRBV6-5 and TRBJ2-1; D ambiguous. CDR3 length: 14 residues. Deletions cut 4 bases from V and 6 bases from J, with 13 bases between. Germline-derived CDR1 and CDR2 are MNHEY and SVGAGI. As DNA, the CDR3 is TGTGCCAGCAGTTCCCTCGGCAGGTCCAATGAGCAGTTCTTC. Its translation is CASSSLGRSNEQFF.

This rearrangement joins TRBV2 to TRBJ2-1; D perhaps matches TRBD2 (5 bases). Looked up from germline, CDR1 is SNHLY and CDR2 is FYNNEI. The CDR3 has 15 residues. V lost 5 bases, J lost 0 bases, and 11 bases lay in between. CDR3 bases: TGTGCCAGCAGTCATAGCGTCAGCTCCTACAATGAGCAGTTCTTC. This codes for CASSHSVSSYNEQFF.

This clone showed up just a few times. This chain's CDR3 is CASSAGTTNTEAFF. CDR3 in DNA: TGTGCCAGCAGCGCCGGGACAACTAACACTGAAGCTTTCTTT. This chain joins TRBV9 and TRBJ1-1; D is perhaps TRBD1 (6 bases). Germline loops: CDR1 SGDLS, CDR2 YYNGEE. The germline V and J ends were trimmed by 3 bases and 2 bases, with 11 bases remaining between them. The CDR3 runs 14 residues.

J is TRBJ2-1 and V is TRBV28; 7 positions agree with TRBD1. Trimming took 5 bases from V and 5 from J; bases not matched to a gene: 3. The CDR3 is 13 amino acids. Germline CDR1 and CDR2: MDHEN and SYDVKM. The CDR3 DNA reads TGTGCCAGCAGTCGGGACAGAGACAATGAGCAGTTCTTC. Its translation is CASSRDRDNEQFF.

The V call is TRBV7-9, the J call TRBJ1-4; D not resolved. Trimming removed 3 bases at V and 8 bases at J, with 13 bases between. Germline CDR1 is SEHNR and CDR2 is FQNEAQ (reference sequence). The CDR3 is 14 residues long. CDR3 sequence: CASSLAGRGEKLFF. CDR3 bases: TGTGCCAGCAGCTTGGCGGGGAGAGGGGAAAAACTGTTTTTT.

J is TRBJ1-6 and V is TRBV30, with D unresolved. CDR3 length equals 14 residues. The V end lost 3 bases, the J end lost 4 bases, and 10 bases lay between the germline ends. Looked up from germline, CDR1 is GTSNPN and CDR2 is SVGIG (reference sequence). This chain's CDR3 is CAWREQHYNSPLHF. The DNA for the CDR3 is TGTGCCTGGAGGGAGCAACATTATAATTCACCCCTCCACTTT.

CDR3 region: CASSSPGTGVISTEAFF. The CDR3 DNA follows: TGTGCCAGCAGTTCCCCCGGGACAGGGGTGATTTCCACTGAAGCTTTCTTT. The chain employs TRBV25-1 and TRBJ1-1; 10 positions agree with TRBD1. With 5 bases clipped from V and 4 bases from J, the junction kept 13 bases outside the gene matches. Per the germline V gene, CDR1 is MGHDK and CDR2 is SYGVNS. The CDR3 spans 17 residues.